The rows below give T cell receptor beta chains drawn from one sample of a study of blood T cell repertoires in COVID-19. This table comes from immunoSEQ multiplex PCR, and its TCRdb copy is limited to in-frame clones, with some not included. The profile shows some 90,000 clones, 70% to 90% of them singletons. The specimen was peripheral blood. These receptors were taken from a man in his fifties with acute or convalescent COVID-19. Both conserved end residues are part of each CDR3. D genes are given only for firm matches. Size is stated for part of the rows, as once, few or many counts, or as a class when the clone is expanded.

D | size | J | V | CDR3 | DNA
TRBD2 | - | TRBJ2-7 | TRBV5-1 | CASGRGGDEQYF | TGCGCCAGCGGCCGGGGGGGCGACGAGCAGTACTTC
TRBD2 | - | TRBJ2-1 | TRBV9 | CASSVGLAGGRGEQFF | TGTGCCAGCAGCGTAGGACTAGCGGGGGGGCGAGGTGAGCAGTTCTTC
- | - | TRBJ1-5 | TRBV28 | CASSLNGGGNQPQHF | TGTGCCAGCAGTTTAAACGGGGGTGGCAATCAGCCCCAGCATTTT
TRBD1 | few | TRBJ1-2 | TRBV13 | CASSGTGGNYGYTF | TGTGCCAGCAGCGGAACAGGGGGGAACTATGGCTACACCTTC
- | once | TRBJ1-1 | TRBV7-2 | CASSLADRQFYMNTEAFF | TGTGCCAGCAGCTTAGCGGATCGACAGTTTTACATGAACACTGAAGCTTTCTTT
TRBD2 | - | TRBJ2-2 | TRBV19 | CASSIGRGGITGELFF | TGTGCCAGTAGTATAGGCCGGGGGGGGATTACCGGGGAGCTGTTTTTT
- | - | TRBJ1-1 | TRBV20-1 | CSASWQGNTEAFF | TGCAGTGCTAGTTGGCAGGGGAACACTGAAGCTTTCTTT
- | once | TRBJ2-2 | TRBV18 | CASSPFRGTNTGELFF | TGTGCCAGCTCACCATTCCGGGGGACTAACACCGGGGAGCTGTTTTTT
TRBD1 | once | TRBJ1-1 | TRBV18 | CASSRVTGAGSEAFF | TGTGCCAGCTCCAGAGTGACAGGGGCTGGCTCCGAAGCTTTCTTT
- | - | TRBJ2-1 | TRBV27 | CASSLGAVHEQFF | TGTGCCAGCAGTTTAGGGGCAGTGCATGAGCAGTTCTTC
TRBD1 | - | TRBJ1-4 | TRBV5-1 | CASSQRTGRGAITNEKLFF | TGCGCCAGCAGCCAAAGGACAGGGAGGGGTGCAATAACTAATGAAAAACTGTTTTTT
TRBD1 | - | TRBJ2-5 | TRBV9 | CASSATGRGTVATQYF | TGTGCCAGCAGCGCCACCGGCAGGGGGACAGTCGCGACCCAGTACTTC
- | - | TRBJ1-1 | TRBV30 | CAWSMLGWAYIEAFF | TGTGCCTGGAGTATGTTGGGTTGGGCCTACATTGAAGCTTTCTTT
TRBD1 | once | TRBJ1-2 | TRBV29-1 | CSVSGGTGGNYGYTF | TGCAGCGTGAGCGGCGGGACAGGGGGTAACTATGGCTACACCTTC
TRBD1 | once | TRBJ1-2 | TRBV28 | CASRGTVYGYTF | TGTGCCAGCAGAGGGACAGTCTATGGCTACACCTTC
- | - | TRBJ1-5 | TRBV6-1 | CASSERGLWNQPQHF | TGTGCCAGCAGTGAAAGGGGACTGTGGAATCAGCCCCAGCATTTT
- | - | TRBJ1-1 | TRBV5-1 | CASSPGGGKNTEAFF | TGCGCCAGCAGCCCCGGGGGAGGGAAGAACACTGAAGCTTTCTTT
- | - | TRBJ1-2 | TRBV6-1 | CASSELRAAGYGYTF | TGTGCCAGCAGTGAGTTGAGGGCAGCGGGCTATGGCTACACCTTC
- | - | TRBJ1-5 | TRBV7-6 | CASSLVQGHNQPQHF | TGTGCCAGCAGCTTAGTCCAGGGCCACAATCAGCCCCAGCATTTT
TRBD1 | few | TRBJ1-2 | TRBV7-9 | CASRRDRGKTYGYTF | TGTGCCAGCAGACGTGACAGGGGGAAGACCTATGGCTACACCTTC
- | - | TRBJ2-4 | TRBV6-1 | CASSEVRAEAKNIQYF | TGTGCCAGCAGTGAAGTCAGGGCAGAAGCCAAAAACATTCAGTACTTC
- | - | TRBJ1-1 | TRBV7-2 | CASSLDTATEAFF | TGTGCCAGCAGCTTAGATACAGCTACTGAAGCTTTCTTT
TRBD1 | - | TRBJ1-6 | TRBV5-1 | CASSLSPPGQGEPLHF | TGCGCCAGCAGCTTGTCTCCCCCGGGACAGGGGGAACCCCTCCACTTT
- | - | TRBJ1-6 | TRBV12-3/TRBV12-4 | CASCRSYNSPLHF | TGTGCCAGCTGTCGCTCCTATAATTCACCCCTCCACTTT
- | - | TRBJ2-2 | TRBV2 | CASSEVVTGELFF | TGTGCCAGCAGTGAGGTAGTCACCGGGGAGCTGTTTTTT
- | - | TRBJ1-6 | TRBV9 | CASSVERGEDYNSPLHF | TGTGCCAGCAGCGTAGAACGGGGGGAGGATTATAATTCACCCCTCCACTTT
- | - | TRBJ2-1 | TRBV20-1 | CSASKGDVNEQFF | TGCAGTGCTAGTAAGGGGGACGTTAATGAGCAGTTCTTC
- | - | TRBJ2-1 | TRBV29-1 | CSVEPGTNEQFF | TGCAGCGTTGAGCCGGGAACCAATGAGCAGTTCTTC
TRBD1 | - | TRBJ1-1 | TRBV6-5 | CASRRPGTGDTEAFF | TGTGCCAGCAGGAGACCCGGGACAGGGGACACTGAAGCTTTCTTT
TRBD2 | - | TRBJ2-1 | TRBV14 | CASSYPGLPYNEQFF | TGTGCCAGCAGCTATCCGGGACTACCCTACAATGAGCAGTTCTTC
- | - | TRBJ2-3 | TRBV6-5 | CASSYSGGRGTDTQYF | TGTGCCAGCAGTTACTCGGGGGGGCGAGGCACAGATACGCAGTATTTT
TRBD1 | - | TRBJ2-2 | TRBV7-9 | CASRMGTGHTGELFF | TGTGCCAGCAGGATGGGGACAGGTCACACCGGGGAGCTGTTTTTT
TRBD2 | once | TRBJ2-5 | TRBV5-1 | CASSSGGSGEETQYF | TGCGCCAGCAGCTCCGGAGGTAGCGGGGAAGAGACCCAGTACTTC
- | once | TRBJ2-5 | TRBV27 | CASSLLEGMEETQYF | TGTGCCAGCAGTTTATTGGAGGGTATGGAAGAGACCCAGTACTTC
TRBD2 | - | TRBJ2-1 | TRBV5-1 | CASSLWLRGAQDEQFF | TGCGCCAGCAGCTTGTGGTTGCGGGGGGCCCAGGATGAGCAGTTCTTC
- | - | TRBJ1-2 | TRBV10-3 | CAISDRPLGAVYGYTF | TGTGCCATCAGTGACAGGCCACTCGGAGCGGTCTATGGCTACACCTTC
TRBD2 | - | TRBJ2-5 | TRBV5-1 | CASSPTGTSGGETQYF | TGCGCCAGCAGCCCTACCGGGACTAGCGGGGGAGAGACCCAGTACTTC
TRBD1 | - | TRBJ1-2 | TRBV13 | CASSPGTGPTNYGYTF | TGTGCCAGCAGCCCGGGGACAGGTCCTACTAACTATGGCTACACCTTC
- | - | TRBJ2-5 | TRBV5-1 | CASSPSGVGETQYF | TGCGCCAGCAGCCCCTCGGGGGTGGGGGAGACCCAGTACTTC
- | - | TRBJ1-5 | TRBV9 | CASSVGQLNQPQHF | TGTGCCAGCAGCGTAGGACAGCTCAATCAGCCCCAGCATTTT
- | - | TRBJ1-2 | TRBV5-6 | CASKVNSLYGYTF | TGTGCCAGCAAGGTCAACAGCCTCTATGGCTACACCTTC
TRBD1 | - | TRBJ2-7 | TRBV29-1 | CSVVPRTGDEQYF | TGCAGCGTTGTCCCCAGGACAGGGGACGAGCAGTACTTC
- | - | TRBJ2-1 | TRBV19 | CASSILTGRYNEQFF | TGTGCCAGTAGTATCCTGACAGGCCGATACAATGAGCAGTTCTTC
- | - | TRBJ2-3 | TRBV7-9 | CASSLRLAGAEDTQYF | TGTGCCAGCAGCTTACGTCTTGCGGGGGCGGAGGATACGCAGTATTTT
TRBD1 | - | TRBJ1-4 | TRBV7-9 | CASVQGAENEKLFF | TGTGCCAGCGTACAGGGGGCGGAGAATGAAAAACTGTTTTTT
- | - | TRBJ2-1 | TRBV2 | CASSGAPNEQFF | TGTGCCAGCAGTGGGGCCCCAAATGAGCAGTTCTTC
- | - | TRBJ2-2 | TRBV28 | CATYGIGELFF | TGTGCCACCTACGGTATCGGGGAGCTGTTTTTT
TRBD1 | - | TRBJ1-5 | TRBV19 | CASSTDRGPEPQHF | TGTGCCAGTAGTACTGACAGGGGTCCGGAGCCCCAGCATTTT
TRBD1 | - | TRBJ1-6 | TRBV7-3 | CASSLIGTQGARSPLHF | TGTGCCAGCAGCTTAATCGGTACACAGGGGGCTCGTTCACCCCTCCACTTT
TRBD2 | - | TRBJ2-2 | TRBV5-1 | CASSSKTSGGHTGELFF | TGCGCCAGCAGCTCAAAGACTAGCGGGGGGCACACCGGGGAGCTGTTTTTT
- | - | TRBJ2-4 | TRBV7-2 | CASSDRYKNIQYF | TGTGCCAGCAGTGACAGATATAAAAACATTCAGTACTTC
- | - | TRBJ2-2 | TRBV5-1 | CASSLVPGWTGELFF | TGCGCCAGCAGCTTGGTGCCAGGGTGGACCGGGGAGCTGTTTTTT
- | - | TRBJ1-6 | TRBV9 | CASSVGGGSYNSPLHF | TGTGCCAGCAGCGTAGGCGGGGGCTCCTATAATTCACCCCTCCACTTT
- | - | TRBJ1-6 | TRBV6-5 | CASSSGYRDSPLHF | TGTGCCAGCAGTTCAGGGTATAGGGATTCACCCCTCCACTTT